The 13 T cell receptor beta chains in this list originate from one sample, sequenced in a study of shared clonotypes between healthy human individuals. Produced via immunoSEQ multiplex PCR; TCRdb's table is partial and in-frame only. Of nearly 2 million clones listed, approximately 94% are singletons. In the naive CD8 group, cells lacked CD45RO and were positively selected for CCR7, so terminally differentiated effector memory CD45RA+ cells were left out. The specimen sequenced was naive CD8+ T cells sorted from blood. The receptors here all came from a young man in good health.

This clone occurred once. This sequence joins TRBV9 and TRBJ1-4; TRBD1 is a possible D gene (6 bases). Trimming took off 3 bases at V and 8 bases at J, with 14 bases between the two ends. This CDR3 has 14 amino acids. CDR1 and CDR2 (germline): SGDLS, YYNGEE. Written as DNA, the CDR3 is TGTGCCAGCAGCGGCGGGACAATCCCAGAAAAACTGTTTTTT. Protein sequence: CASSGGTIPEKLFF. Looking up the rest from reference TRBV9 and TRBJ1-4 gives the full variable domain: DSGVTQTPKHLITATGQRVTLRCSPRSGDLSVYWYQQSLDQGLQFLIQYYNGEERAKGNILERFSAQQFPDLHSELNLSSLELGDSALYFCASSGGTIPEKLFFGSGTQLSVL.

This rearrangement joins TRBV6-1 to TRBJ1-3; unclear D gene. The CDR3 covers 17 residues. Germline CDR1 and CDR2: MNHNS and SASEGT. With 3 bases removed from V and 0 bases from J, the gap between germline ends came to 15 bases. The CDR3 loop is CASSDLGGDRSGNTIYF. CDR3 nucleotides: TGTGCCAGCAGTGACCTTGGAGGAGACCGCTCTGGAAACACCATATATTTT.

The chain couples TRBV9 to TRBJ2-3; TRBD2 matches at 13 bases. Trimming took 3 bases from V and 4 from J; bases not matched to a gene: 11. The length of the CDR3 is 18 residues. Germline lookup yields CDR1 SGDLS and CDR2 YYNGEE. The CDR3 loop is CASSALLAGGPRADTQYF. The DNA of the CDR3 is TGTGCCAGCAGCGCCCTACTAGCGGGAGGGCCTAGGGCAGATACGCAGTATTTT.

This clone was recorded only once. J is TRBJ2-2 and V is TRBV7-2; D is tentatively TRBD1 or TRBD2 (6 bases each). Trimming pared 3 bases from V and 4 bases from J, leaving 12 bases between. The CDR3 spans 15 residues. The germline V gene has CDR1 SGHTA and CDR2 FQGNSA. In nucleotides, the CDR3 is TGTGCCAGCAGCTTTGGAAGGGGGGCCACCGGGGAGCTGTTTTTT. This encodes CASSFGRGATGELFF. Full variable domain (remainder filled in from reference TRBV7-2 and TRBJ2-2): GAGVSQSPSNKVTEKGKDVELRCDPISGHTALYWYRQSLGQGLEFLIYFQGNSAPDKSGLPSDRFSAERTGGSVSTLTIQRTQQEDSAVYLCASSFGRGATGELFFGEGSRLTVL.

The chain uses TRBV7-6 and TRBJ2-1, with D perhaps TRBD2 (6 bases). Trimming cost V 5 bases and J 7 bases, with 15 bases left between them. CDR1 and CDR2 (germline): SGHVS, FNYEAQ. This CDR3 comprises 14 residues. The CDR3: CASSPSRGSNEQFF. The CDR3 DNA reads TGTGCCAGCAGCCCCTCCCGGGGGAGTAATGAGCAGTTCTTC.

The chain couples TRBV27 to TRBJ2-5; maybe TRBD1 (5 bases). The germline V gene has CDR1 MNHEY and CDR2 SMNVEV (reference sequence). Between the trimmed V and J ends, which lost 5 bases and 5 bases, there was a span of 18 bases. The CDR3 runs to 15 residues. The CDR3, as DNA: TGTGCCAGCAGTCACTACTCAGGGCCAGGGGAGACCCAGTACTTC. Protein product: CASSHYSGPGETQYF.

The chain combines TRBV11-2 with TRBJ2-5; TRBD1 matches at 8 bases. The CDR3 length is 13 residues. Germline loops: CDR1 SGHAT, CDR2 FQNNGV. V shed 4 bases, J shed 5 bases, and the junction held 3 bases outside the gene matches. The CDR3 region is CASSSTGEETQYF. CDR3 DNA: TGTGCCAGCAGCTCGACAGGGGAGGAGACCCAGTACTTC. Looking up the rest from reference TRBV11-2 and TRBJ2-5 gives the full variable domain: EAGVAQSPRYKIIEKRQSVAFWCNPISGHATLYWYQQILGQGPKLLIQFQNNGVVDDSQLPKDRFSAERLKGVDSTLKIQPAKLEDSAVYLCASSSTGEETQYFGPGTRLLVL.

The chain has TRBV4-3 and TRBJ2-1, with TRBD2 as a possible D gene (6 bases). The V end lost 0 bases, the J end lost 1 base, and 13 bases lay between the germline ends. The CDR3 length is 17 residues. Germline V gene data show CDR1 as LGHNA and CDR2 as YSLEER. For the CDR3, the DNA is TGCGCCAGCAGCCAAGATCTCCCGGGAGAATCCTACAATGAGCAGTTCTTC. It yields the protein CASSQDLPGESYNEQFF.

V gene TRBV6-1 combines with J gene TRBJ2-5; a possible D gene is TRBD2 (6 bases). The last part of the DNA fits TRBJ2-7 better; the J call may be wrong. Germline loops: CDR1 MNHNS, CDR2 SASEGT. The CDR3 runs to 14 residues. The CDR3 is CASSEGDSNYEQYF. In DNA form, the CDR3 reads TGTGCCAGCAGTGAAGGGGACTCCAACTACGAGCAGTACTTC.

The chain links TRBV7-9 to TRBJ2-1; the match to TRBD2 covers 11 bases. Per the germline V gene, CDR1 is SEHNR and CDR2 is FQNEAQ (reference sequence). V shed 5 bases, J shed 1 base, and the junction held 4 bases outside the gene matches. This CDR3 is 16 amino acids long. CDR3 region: CASSQTSGISYNEQFF. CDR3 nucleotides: TGTGCCAGCAGCCAGACTAGCGGGATATCCTACAATGAGCAGTTCTTC.

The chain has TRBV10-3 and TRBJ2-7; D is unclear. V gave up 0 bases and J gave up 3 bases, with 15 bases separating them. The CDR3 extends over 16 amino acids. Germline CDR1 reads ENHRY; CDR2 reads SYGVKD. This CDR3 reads CAISESPAGPVYEQYF. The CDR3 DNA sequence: TGTGCCATCAGTGAGTCGCCGGCAGGCCCTGTCTACGAGCAGTACTTC.

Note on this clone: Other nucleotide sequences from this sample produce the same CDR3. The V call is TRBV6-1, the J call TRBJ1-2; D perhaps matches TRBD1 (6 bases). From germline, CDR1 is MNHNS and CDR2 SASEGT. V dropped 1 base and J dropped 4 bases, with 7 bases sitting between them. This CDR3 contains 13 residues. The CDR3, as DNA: TGTGCCAGCAGTGAAGGCAGGGGCTATGGCTACACCTTC. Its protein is CASSEGRGYGYTF.

CDR3: CASSSRGSYEQYF. In DNA form, the CDR3 reads TGTGCCAGCAGCAGCAGGGGATCCTACGAGCAGTACTTC. This sequence joins TRBV6-1 and TRBJ2-7, with D maybe TRBD1 (6 bases). The germline V and J ends were trimmed by 6 bases and 1 base, with 10 bases remaining between them. The CDR3 spans 13 residues. CDR1 MNHNS and CDR2 SASEGT come from the germline V gene.